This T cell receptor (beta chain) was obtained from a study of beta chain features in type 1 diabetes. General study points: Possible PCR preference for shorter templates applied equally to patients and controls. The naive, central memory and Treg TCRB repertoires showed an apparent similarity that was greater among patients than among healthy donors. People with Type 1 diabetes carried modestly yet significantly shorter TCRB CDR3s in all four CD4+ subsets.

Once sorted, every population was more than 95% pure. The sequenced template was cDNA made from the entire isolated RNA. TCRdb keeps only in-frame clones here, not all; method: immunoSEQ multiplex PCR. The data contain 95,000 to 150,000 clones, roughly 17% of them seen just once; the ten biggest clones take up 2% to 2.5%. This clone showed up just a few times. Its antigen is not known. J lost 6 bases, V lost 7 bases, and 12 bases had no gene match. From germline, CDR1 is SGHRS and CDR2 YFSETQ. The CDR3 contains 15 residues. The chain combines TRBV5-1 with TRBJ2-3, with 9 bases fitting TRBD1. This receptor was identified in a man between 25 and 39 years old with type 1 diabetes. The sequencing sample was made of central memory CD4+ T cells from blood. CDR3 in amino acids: CASSPYRGRADTQYF. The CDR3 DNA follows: TGCGCCAGCTCTCCTTACAGGGGGCGTGCCGATACGCAGTATTTT. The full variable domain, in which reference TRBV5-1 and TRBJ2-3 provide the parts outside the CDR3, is KAGVTQTPRYLIKTRGQQVTLSCSPISGHRSVSWYQQTPGQGLQFLFEYFSETQRNKGNFPGRFSGRQFSNSRSEMNVSTLELGDSALYLCASSPYRGRADTQYFGPGTRLTVL.